This TCR beta chain was identified during a study of cytomegalovirus exposure and HLA in healthy donors. Study results and caveats: A later analysis found common viral pathogens apparently linked to several of the most significant clusters. The likely origin of a cluster of highly shared sequence variants was a sequencing artifact.

Concerning this clone: Its antigen remains unknown.

In nominal health when sampled, donors likely had unrecorded immune exposures nonetheless. Germline CDR1 MNHEY, CDR2 SVGAGI. The CDR3 has 12 residues. Amplification used 60 Vbeta primers and 13 Jbeta primers. Here immunoSEQ multiplex PCR was the method, and the copy in TCRdb shows in-frame clones only, minus some. This sample has about 76,000 clones; under 80% occur once, and the top ten carry 4.9%. Sequences were obtained from PBMCs. This receptor was taken from a man between 60 and 75 years old in good health and CMV-seropositive. The genes are TRBV6-5 and TRBJ2-7; D is unresolved. CDR3 bases: TGTTTCAAGCAGAAGGCGGCATACGAGCAGTACTTC. It yields the protein CFKQKAAYEQYF.